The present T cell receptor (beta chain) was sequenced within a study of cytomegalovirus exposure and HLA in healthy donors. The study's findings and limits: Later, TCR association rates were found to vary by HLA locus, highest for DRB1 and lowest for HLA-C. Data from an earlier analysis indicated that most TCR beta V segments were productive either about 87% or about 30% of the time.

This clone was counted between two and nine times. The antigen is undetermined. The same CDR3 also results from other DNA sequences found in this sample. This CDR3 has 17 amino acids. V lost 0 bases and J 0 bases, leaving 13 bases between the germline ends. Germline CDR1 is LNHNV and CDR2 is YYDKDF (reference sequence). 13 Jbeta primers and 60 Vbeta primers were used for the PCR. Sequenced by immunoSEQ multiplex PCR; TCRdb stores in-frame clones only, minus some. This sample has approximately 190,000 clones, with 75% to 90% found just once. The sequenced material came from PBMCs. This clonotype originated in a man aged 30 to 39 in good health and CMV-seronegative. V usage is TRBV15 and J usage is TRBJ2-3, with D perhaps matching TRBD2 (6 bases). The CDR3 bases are TGTGCCACCAGCAGAGACCCGGGGCGGGGTAGCACAGATACGCAGTATTTT. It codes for CATSRDPGRGSTDTQYF.